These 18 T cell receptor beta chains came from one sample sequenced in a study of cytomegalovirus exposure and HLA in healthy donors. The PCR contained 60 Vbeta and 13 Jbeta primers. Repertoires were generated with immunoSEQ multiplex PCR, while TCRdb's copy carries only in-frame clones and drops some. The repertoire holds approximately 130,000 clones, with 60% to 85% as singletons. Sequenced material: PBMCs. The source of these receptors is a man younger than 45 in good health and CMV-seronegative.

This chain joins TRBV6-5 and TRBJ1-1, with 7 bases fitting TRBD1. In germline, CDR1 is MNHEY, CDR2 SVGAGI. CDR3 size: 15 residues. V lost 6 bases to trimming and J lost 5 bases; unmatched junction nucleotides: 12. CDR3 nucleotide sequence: TGTGCCAGCAGACCGACAGGGATGATGGGTACTGAAGCTTTCTTT. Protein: CASRPTGMMGTEAFF.

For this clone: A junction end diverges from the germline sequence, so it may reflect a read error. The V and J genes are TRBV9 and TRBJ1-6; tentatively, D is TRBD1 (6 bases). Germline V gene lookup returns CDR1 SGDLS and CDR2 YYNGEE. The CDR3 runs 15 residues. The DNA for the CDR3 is TGTGCCAGCAGCTTCATTGACAGGTTAGGTTCACCCCCCCACTTT. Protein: CASSFIDRLGSPPHF.

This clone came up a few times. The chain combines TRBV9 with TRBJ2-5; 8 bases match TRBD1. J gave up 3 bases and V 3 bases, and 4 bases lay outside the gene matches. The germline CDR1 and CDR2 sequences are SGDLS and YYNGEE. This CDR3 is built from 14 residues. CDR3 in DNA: TGTGCCAGCAGCGAGACAGGGGCGGAAGAGACCCAGTACTTC. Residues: CASSETGAEETQYF.

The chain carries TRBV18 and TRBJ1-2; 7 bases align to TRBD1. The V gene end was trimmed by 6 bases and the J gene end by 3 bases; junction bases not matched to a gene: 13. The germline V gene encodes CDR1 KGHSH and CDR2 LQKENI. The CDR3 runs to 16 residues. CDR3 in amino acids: CASSSRQGQMHYGYTF. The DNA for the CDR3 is TGTGCCAGCTCTTCCAGACAGGGACAGATGCACTATGGCTACACCTTC.

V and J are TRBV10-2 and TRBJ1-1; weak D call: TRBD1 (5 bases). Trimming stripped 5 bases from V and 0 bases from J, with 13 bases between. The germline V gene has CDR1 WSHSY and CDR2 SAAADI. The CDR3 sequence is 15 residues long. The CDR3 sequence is CASSPQAILNTEAFF. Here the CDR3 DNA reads TGCGCCAGCAGTCCACAGGCGATACTGAACACTGAAGCTTTCTTT.

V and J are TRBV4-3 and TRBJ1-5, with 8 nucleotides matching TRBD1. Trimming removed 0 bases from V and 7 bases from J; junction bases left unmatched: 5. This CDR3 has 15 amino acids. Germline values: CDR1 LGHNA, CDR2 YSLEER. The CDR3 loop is CASSQETGAGQPQHF. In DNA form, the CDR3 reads TGCGCCAGCAGCCAAGAGACAGGGGCAGGACAGCCCCAGCATTTT.

The CDR3 DNA reads TGTGCCAGCAGCTTAACCCACAGGGAGCGCACCAACACTGAAGCTTTCTTT. Translated: CASSLTHRERTNTEAFF. The V gene is TRBV7-3, the J gene TRBJ1-1; TRBD1 might be the D (6 bases). Germline V CDR1 and CDR2: SGHTA, FQGTGA. The CDR3 extends over 17 amino acids. Trimming left V 0 bases short and J 2 bases short, with 16 bases between.

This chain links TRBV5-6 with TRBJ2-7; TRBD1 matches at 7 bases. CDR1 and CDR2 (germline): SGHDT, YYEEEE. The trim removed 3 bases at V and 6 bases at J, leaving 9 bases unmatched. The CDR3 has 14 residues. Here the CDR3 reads CASSSDGAGGEQYF. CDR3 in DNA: TGTGCCAGCAGCTCTGATGGGGCAGGGGGCGAGCAGTACTTC. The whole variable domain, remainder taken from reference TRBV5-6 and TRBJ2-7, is DAGVTQSPTHLIKTRGQQVTLRCSPKSGHDTVSWYQQALGQGPQFIFQYYEEEERQRGNFPDRFSGHQFPNYSSELNVNALLLGDSALYLCASSSDGAGGEQYFGPGTRLTVT.

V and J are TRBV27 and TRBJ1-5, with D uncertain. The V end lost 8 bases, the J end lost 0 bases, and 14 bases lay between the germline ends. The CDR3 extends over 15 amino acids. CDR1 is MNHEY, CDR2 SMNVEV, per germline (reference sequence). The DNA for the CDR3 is TGTGCCAGCTCATGGGCCGGACTTAGCAATCAGCCCCAGCATTTT. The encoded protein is CASSWAGLSNQPQHF.

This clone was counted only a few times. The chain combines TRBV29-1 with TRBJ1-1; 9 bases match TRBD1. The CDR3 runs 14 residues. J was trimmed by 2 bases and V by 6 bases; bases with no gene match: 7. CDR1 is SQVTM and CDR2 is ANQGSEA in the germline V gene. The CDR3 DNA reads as TGCAGCGTGGGGAGGGACAGGGCAAACACTGAAGCTTTCTTT. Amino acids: CSVGRDRANTEAFF.

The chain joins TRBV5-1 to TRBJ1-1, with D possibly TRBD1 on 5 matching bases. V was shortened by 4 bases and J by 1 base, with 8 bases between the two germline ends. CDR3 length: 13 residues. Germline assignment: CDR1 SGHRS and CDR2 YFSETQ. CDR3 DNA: TGCGCCAGCAGCATAACAGGGAACACTGAAGCTTTCTTT. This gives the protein CASSITGNTEAFF.

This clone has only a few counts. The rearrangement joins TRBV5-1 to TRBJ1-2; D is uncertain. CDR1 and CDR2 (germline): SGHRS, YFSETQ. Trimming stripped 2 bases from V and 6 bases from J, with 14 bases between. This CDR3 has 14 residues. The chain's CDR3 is CASSLEREDDGYTF. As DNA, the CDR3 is TGCGCCAGCAGCTTAGAGAGGGAGGATGATGGCTACACCTTC.

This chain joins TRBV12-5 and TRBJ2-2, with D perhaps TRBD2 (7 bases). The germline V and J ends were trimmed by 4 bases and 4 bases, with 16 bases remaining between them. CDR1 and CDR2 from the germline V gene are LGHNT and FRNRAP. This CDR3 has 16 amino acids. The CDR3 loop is CASGSSGGGGTGELFF. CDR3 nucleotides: TGTGCTAGTGGTTCCTCGGGGGGCGGCGGCACCGGGGAGCTGTTTTTT.

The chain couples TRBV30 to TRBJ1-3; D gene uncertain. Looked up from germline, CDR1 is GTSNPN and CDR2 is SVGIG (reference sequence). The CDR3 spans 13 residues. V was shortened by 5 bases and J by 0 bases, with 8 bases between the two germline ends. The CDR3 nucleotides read TGTGCCTGGGCAGTGCACTCTGGAAACACCATATATTTT. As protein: CAWAVHSGNTIYF.

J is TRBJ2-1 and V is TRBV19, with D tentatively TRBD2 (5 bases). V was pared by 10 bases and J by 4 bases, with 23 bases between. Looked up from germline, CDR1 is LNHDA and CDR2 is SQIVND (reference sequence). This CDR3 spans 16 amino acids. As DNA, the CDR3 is TGTGCCACCCAAAGTTGGTTAGGAGGATCGTACAATGAGCAGTTCTTC. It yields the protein CATQSWLGGSYNEQFF.

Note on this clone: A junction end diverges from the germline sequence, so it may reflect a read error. The CDR3 nucleotides are TGTGCCAGCAGCCGAAGGGCGGGAAACACCGGGGGGCTGTTTTTT. As protein: CASSRRAGNTGGLFF. This chain uses TRBV2 with TRBJ2-2; TRBD2 might be the D (6 bases). CDR3 length equals 15 residues. Germline values: CDR1 SNHLY, CDR2 FYNNEI.

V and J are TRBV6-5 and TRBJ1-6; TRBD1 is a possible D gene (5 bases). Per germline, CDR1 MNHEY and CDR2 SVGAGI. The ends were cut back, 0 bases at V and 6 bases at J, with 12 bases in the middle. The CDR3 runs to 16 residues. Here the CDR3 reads CASSYSLDSINSPLHF. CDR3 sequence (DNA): TGTGCCAGCAGTTACTCGCTAGACAGTATTAATTCACCCCTCCACTTT.

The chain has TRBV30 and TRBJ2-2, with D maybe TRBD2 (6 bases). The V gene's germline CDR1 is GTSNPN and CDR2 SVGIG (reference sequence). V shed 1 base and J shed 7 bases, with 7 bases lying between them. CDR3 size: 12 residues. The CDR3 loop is CAWSAGVGELFF. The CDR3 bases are TGTGCCTGGAGTGCGGGAGTCGGGGAGCTGTTTTTT. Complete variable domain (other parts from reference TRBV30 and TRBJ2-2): SQTIHQWPATLVQPVGSPLSLECTVEGTSNPNLYWYRQAAGRGLQLLFYSVGIGQISSEVPQNLSASRPQDRQFILSSKKLLLSDSGFYLCAWSAGVGELFFGEGSRLTVL.